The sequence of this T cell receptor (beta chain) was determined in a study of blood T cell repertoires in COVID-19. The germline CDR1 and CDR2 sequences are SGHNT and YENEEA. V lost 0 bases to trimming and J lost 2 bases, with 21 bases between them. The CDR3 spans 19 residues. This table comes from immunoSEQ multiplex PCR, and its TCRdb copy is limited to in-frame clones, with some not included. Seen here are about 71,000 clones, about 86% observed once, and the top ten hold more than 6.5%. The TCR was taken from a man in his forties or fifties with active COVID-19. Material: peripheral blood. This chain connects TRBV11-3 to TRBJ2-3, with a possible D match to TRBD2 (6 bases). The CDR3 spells CASSLDWSTSGANTDTQYF. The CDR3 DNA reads TGTGCCAGCAGCTTAGATTGGAGTACGTCGGGAGCGAACACAGATACGCAGTATTTT.